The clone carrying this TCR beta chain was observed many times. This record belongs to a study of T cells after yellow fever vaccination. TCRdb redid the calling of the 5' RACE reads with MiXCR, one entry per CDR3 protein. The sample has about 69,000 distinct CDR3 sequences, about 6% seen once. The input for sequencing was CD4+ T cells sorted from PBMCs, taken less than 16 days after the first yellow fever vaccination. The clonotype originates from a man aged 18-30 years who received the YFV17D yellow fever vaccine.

This CDR3 reads CASMLTGGVNTEAFF. The DNA of the CDR3 is TGTGCCAGCATGTTGACAGGGGGCGTGAACACTGAAGCTTTCTTT. The J gene is TRBJ1-1, the V gene TRBV7-2, with 10 nucleotides matching TRBD1. This CDR3 is 15 amino acids long. Germline CDR1 SGHTA, CDR2 FQGNSA. The ends lost 7 bases at V and 0 bases at J; junction bases unmatched: 5.